The next 19 T cell receptor beta chains were all read from a single sample in a study of T cell responses to AZD1222 COVID-19 vaccine. The method was immunoSEQ multiplex PCR; TCRdb's version includes in-frame clones alone and lacks a portion of them. The sample has more than 150,000 clones; 85% to 90% are singletons. The specimen was peripheral blood, collected on day 0 of AZD1222 vaccination. The receptor source for this set is an adult in good health.

The chain uses TRBV29-1 and TRBJ2-2, with a tentative D call TRBD2 (6 bases). This CDR3 has 12 residues. V was shortened by 6 bases and J by 3 bases, with 8 bases between the two germline ends. From germline, CDR1 is SQVTM and CDR2 ANQGSEA. CDR3: CSVGTHTGELFF. CDR3 bases: TGCAGCGTCGGGACTCACACCGGGGAGCTGTTTTTT.

The chain couples TRBV7-9 to TRBJ2-5; 12 positions agree with TRBD1. Unmatched junction bases numbered 9, after V lost 5 bases and J lost 5 bases. The CDR3 sequence is 16 residues long. The V gene's germline CDR1 is SEHNR and CDR2 FQNEAQ (reference sequence). In nucleotides, the CDR3 is TGTGCCAGCAGCCCGGCCGGGACAGGGGGCCTTGAGACCCAGTACTTC. It specifies CASSPAGTGGLETQYF.

The genes are TRBV28 and TRBJ1-5, with D unclear. The V gene's germline CDR1 is MDHEN and CDR2 SYDVKM. The CDR3 has 17 amino acids. Trimming took 1 base from V and 0 from J, leaving 13 bases between them. The CDR3 region has the DNA TGTGCCAGCAGTTTATCTCTACAAGTTTATAGCAATCAGCCCCAGCATTTT. Protein: CASSLSLQVYSNQPQHF. The full variable domain, with the rest looked up from reference TRBV28 and TRBJ1-5, is DVKVTQSSRYLVKRTGEKVFLECVQDMDHENMFWYRQDPGLGLRLIYFSYDVKMKEKGDIPEGYSVSREKKERFSLILESASTNQTSMYLCASSLSLQVYSNQPQHFGDGTRLSIL.

The chain uses TRBV9 and TRBJ1-2; the D gene is possibly TRBD1 (5 bases). V was clipped by 0 bases and J by 2 bases, with 11 bases between them. The germline V gene encodes CDR1 SGDLS and CDR2 YYNGEE. The CDR3 contains 15 residues. The CDR3 is CASSVGQLSNYGYTF. The CDR3 DNA is TGTGCCAGCAGCGTAGGACAGCTATCCAACTATGGCTACACCTTC.

The genes are TRBV3-1 (or the pseudogene TRBV3-2) and TRBJ2-3; TRBD2 might be the D (5 bases). Trimming took off 0 bases at V and 7 bases at J, with 8 bases between the two ends. In germline, CDR1 is LGHDT, CDR2 YNNKEL (reference sequence). The CDR3 totals 13 residues. CDR3 region: CASSQDGGYTQYF. The DNA for the CDR3 is TGTGCCAGCAGCCAAGATGGCGGGTATACGCAGTATTTT.

As DNA, the CDR3 is TGCGCCAGCAGCCAGCAAGACAGGGGGAGTCAGCCCCAGCATTTT. Translating gives CASSQQDRGSQPQHF. V usage is TRBV4-1 and J usage is TRBJ1-5; 9 bases are a match to TRBD1. CDR3 length: 15 amino acids. Per germline, CDR1 MGHRA and CDR2 YSYEKL. V lost 3 bases to trimming and J lost 6 bases; unmatched junction nucleotides: 6.

This clone appeared a single time. The chain is built from TRBV27 and TRBJ1-2, with D possibly TRBD1 on 5 matching bases. V lost 2 bases and J lost 9, with 13 bases in between. This CDR3 is 13 amino acids long. Per germline, CDR1 MNHEY and CDR2 SMNVEV (reference sequence). The CDR3 nucleotides are TGTGCCAGCAGTTTACAGGGAAATGGTCGCTACACCTTC. Amino acids: CASSLQGNGRYTF.

The chain carries TRBV30 and TRBJ2-7; D gene uncertain. V gave up 3 bases and J gave up 1 base, with 4 bases separating them. CDR1 is GTSNPN, CDR2 SVGIG, per germline (reference sequence). The CDR3 loop spans 11 amino acids. The DNA for the CDR3 is TGTGCCTGGAGGAGATCCTACGAGCAGTACTTC. Amino acids: CAWRRSYEQYF.

The V and J genes are TRBV6-5 and TRBJ1-5; no reliable D call. CDR3 length: 12 residues. Germline CDR1 is MNHEY and CDR2 is SVGAGI. The V gene lost 2 bases and the J gene lost 7 bases, with 6 bases spanning the gap. The CDR3 nucleotides read TGTGCCAGCAGTTACCTGGGGCAGCCCCAGCATTTT. Its translation: CASSYLGQPQHF.

The V call is TRBV5-1, the J call TRBJ2-7; D unresolved. CDR3 length: 15 amino acids. Germline V gives CDR1 SGHRS, CDR2 YFSETQ. Trimming stripped 4 bases from V and 0 bases from J, with 14 bases between. The CDR3 region is CASSTPGSSSYEQYF. For the CDR3, the DNA is TGCGCCAGCAGCACCCCTGGCTCTAGCTCCTACGAGCAGTACTTC.

V is TRBV27 and J is TRBJ1-5; a possible D gene is TRBD1 (5 bases). Germline V gives CDR1 MNHEY, CDR2 SMNVEV (reference sequence). The V end lost 2 bases, the J end lost 0 bases, and 14 bases lay between the germline ends. The length of the CDR3 is 17 residues. The DNA for the CDR3 is TGTGCCAGCAGTTTACTAGACGGGGCGAGTAGCAATCAGCCCCAGCATTTT. This codes for CASSLLDGASSNQPQHF.

The rearrangement uses TRBV7-3 and TRBJ2-7; TRBD1 might be the D (6 bases). V lost 5 bases, J lost 2 bases, and 16 bases lay in between. Per the germline V gene, CDR1 is SGHTA and CDR2 is FQGTGA. This CDR3 contains 15 residues. The CDR3 region has the DNA TGTGCCAGCAGCCCCTCAGCGGACAGCGCCTACGAGCAGTACTTC. Translated: CASSPSADSAYEQYF.

The rearrangement joins TRBV24-1 to TRBJ2-1, with 12 bases matching TRBD2. Unmatched junction bases numbered 8, after V lost 3 bases and J lost 9 bases. Germline V gene lookup returns CDR1 KGHDR and CDR2 SFDVKD. The CDR3 is made up of 16 amino acids. The CDR3 is CATSDLTSGSYSEQFF. Written as DNA, the CDR3 is TGTGCCACCAGTGATCTGACTAGCGGGAGTTATAGTGAGCAGTTCTTC.

J is TRBJ2-3 and V is TRBV19; D is unclear. CDR1 and CDR2 from the germline V gene are LNHDA and SQIVND (reference sequence). The CDR3 is 17 amino acids. The V and J ends lost 5 bases and 7 bases respectively, with 25 bases between them. In nucleotides, the CDR3 is TGTGCCAGTAGTTCCCGGGCCCCTCGCTTCGACACGAATACGCAGTATTTT. Protein product: CASSSRAPRFDTNTQYF.

This clone turned up a few times. V usage is TRBV19 and J usage is TRBJ1-6, with 9 nucleotides matching TRBD1. Germline values: CDR1 LNHDA, CDR2 SQIVND (reference sequence). V trimming: 5 bases; J trimming: 7 bases; junction bases outside the gene matches: 6. The CDR3 runs to 15 residues. This CDR3 is CASSVVGQGNSPLHF. Written as DNA, the CDR3 is TGTGCCAGTAGTGTGGTTGGACAGGGGAATTCACCCCTCCACTTT.

The rearrangement links TRBV3-1 (or the pseudogene TRBV3-2) to TRBJ2-7; 14 positions agree with TRBD2. Germline V lookup: CDR1 LGHDT, CDR2 YNNKEL (reference sequence). V was clipped by 4 bases and J by 2 bases; unmatched bases: 1. The CDR3 spans 15 residues. Here the CDR3 DNA reads TGTGCCAGCAGCCCGGGACTAGCGGGGGCCTACGAGCAGTACTTC. As protein: CASSPGLAGAYEQYF.

The V and J genes are TRBV7-9 and TRBJ2-2; 7 bases align to TRBD2. The CDR3 spans 15 residues. Germline CDR1 and CDR2: SEHNR and FQNEAQ (reference sequence). J lost 5 bases, V lost 1 base, and 4 bases had no gene match. The CDR3 sequence is CASSLGGSWTGELFF. In DNA, the CDR3 is TGTGCCAGCAGCTTAGGCGGGAGTTGGACCGGGGAGCTGTTTTTT.

This clone was seen just once. The rearrangement links TRBV29-1 to TRBJ2-7; D perhaps matches TRBD1 (5 bases). Germline CDR1 reads SQVTM; CDR2 reads ANQGSEA. The CDR3 has 14 amino acids. V was cut by 7 bases and J by 3 bases, with 19 bases left in between. Here the CDR3 reads CSAKDSRRNYEQYF. The DNA for the CDR3 is TGCAGCGCCAAAGACAGTCGTCGTAACTACGAGCAGTACTTC.

The chain uses TRBV5-6 and TRBJ2-7; perhaps TRBD1 as D (6 bases). The CDR3 covers 17 residues. Trimming took 4 bases from V and 3 from J, leaving 23 bases between them. Germline CDR1 reads SGHDT; CDR2 reads YYEEEE. The CDR3: CASSPPRGTPTGYEQYF. The CDR3 DNA sequence: TGTGCCAGCAGCCCCCCTCGGGGTACCCCGACAGGCTACGAGCAGTACTTC. Complete variable domain (other parts from reference TRBV5-6 and TRBJ2-7): DAGVTQSPTHLIKTRGQQVTLRCSPKSGHDTVSWYQQALGQGPQFIFQYYEEEERQRGNFPDRFSGHQFPNYSSELNVNALLLGDSALYLCASSPPRGTPTGYEQYFGPGTRLTVT.